This T cell receptor (beta chain) appears in the sequencing data of a study of human T cells and chemical hapten exposure (dated by TCRdb to the early 2020s). Concerning the study at large: For sensitization, 2% DPC in acetone was applied to a roughly 2 cm by roughly 2 cm area of upper inner arm skin. In alopecia patients, the study followed how the peripheral blood TCR repertoire changed in vivo over primary and secondary sensitization to diphenylcyclopropenone (DPC), a hapten. Around 30 alopecia patients provided blood for TCR sequencing at one to four time points (pre-sensitization, 2, 6 and 24 weeks). Libraries were pooled for sequencing, and per-sample TCR yields varied mainly because of small differences in library volumes within the pool. Blood samples were taken from patients before sensitization (week 0) and then at 2, 6 and about 24 weeks after DPC sensitization. The mostly female patient cohort included alopecia areata with under or over 50% scalp involvement, alopecia totalis and alopecia universalis. Patch testing on the upper back used Finn chambers containing 0.01% DPC, with scoring done after 6 days according to International Contact Dermatitis Research Group standards. Weekly therapeutic DPC doses were additionally applied to the scalp of patients throughout the roughly 23-week study period.

The library came from RACE. The data were produced on a NextSeq 500. During library preparation, unique molecular identifiers were attached to individual cDNA molecules so that TCRs could be counted in a quantitative, reproducible way. Both TCR alpha and TCR beta chains were sequenced from each blood RNA sample. Processing in the source paper ran as follows. A median of roughly 100,000 TCRs per sample was observed, with a range of roughly 23,224 to 700,000. The Decombinator software suite was used to annotate V, J and CDR3 in the TCR reads. To make PS versus PT1 abundance plots, every sample was subsampled to the same number of TCRs (28,000). TCRs were defined as expanded if absent before sensitization and observed at least eight times at the 2-week time point. The public reads were run again by TCRdb, first through fastp at Q25 and then through MiXCR, and only productive beta chains were kept. One record per CDR3 amino acid sequence lists the most common genes and DNA. The V and J calls follow TCRdb's processing rather than the paper's. Present in this sample are some 32,000 distinct CDR3 sequences, around 6% of which were seen just once. The top ten clonotypes cover about 5.6% of the sample.

This clonotype appeared many times. Its binding antigen is unknown. There are no base qualities to consult, and no much larger clone falls within one base. The germline V gene (reference sequence) gives CDR1 as DFQATT and CDR2 as SNEGSKA. The CDR3 starts with the cysteine, ends with the phenylalanine, and has 12 residues. Solely the CDR3 DNA is kept, with 36 bases framed from the first base. V lost 0 bases and J lost 3 bases; the stretch between them is 5 bases long. The time point label corresponds to: patch test 3, about 24 weeks after DPC sensitization. What the treatment or condition label conveys for this sample: therapeutic diphenylcyclopropenone sensitization with weekly scalp DPC. Blood at each patch-test visit was drawn before the patch test was applied. To be eligible, patients had to be aged 18 to 70, diagnosed with alopecia and judged suitable for DPC therapy, while pregnant patients were excluded. Total RNA was extracted from unfractionated whole blood collected in Tempus Blood RNA tubes.

The full study reports these points: DPC sensitization did not change how many TCRs were above 1 in 1000 frequency, and no evidence was found of alterations in global repertoire structure. Because every patient had alopecia, a presumed autoimmune disease, the patients' immune response might differ from that of healthy individuals. Compared with pre-sensitization or healthy control sets, expanded TCRs formed significantly more large CDR3 similarity clusters, which is consistent with antigen-driven responses. After repeated subsampling, the strength of the expansion versus patch-test correlation and the threshold at which it became significant changed. The number of PT1 expanded TCRs positively correlated with patch test score, significant at thresholds 8, 16 and 32 but not 4.

The sequence was collected from a man aged 25 to 45 with alopecia areata. Some clones in this sample may be carry-over from other donors' samples. The sample here was whole blood, taken in connection with sensitization to the hapten diphenylcyclopropenone (DPC). The chain joins TRBV20-1 to TRBJ1-1, with the D gene call left open. The CDR3 corresponds to CSARDQDTEAFF. The DNA sequence reads TGCAGTGCTAGAGATCAGGACACTGAAGCTTTCTTT.